The entry below gives a single TCR beta chain sequence along with its context. This specimen belongs to a study of T cell changes during pregnancy in multiple sclerosis. V dropped 0 bases and J dropped 3; count of bases not matched to a gene: 0. CDR1 is SGHKS and CDR2 is YYEKEE in the germline V gene (reference sequence). The CDR3 has 14 residues. Some clones are missing from TCRdb's copy, which holds only in-frame ones; the method was immunoSEQ multiplex PCR. The data contain some 57,000 clones, around 90% of them singletons. Sequenced here: CD4+ T cells from peripheral blood mononuclear cells, sampled in the first trimester of pregnancy. The receptor comes from a female donor with multiple sclerosis, enrolled in a pregnancy study. The chain couples TRBV5-5 to TRBJ2-3; 8 nucleotides agree with TRBD2. Here the CDR3 DNA reads TGTGCCAGCAGCTTGGTAGCGGGGACAGATACGCAGTATTTT. Amino acids: CASSLVAGTDTQYF.